These T cell receptor beta chains were read from a single sample in a study of T-cell memory formation after mild COVID-19. TCRdb ran MiXCR on the 5' RACE reads and lists one entry per CDR3 protein. Among about 60,000 distinct CDR3 sequences listed, 9% to 15% were seen once. The sequenced material came from PBMCs or a T cell subset sorted from them (not recorded which). These receptors came from a man aged 18 to 35 who had mild COVID-19 (a few samples of this study predate the infection). Cell type and time point are not known. CDR3s include the opening cysteine and the closing phenylalanine or tryptophan. The order of the fields is V gene, D gene, clone size, CDR3 length, J gene, CDR3 DNA, CDR3 protein. A D gene is named only where the DNA matches it firmly. Not every row has a clone size; where given, it reads once, few, many or a size class.

>TRBV11-2|TRBD2|many|18|TRBJ2-3
TGTGCCAGCAGCTTAGATATAGCGGGGGCCGGAGGGACAGATACGCAGTATTTT
CASSLDIAGAGGTDTQYF
>TRBV29-1|.|many|13|TRBJ2-3
TGCAGCGTTGTCCGGCGGGGCACAGATACGCAGTATTTT
CSVVRRGTDTQYF
>TRBV20-1|.|many|12|TRBJ1-4
TGCAGTGCTAACGTCCGAGGTGAAAAACTGTTTTTT
CSANVRGEKLFF
>TRBV5-4|TRBD1|few|15|TRBJ1-2
TGTGCCAGCAGTACCGACAGGGGAGGTGGCTATGGCTACACCTTC
CASSTDRGGGYGYTF
>TRBV13|TRBD1|few|14|TRBJ1-5
TGTGCCAGCAGCACAAGACAGGGGAATCAGCCCCAGCATTTT
CASSTRQGNQPQHF
>TRBV7-9|TRBD1|.|17|TRBJ2-7
TGTGCCAGCAGCTTTCACCCGGGGACAGGGGACACCTACGAGCAGTACTTC
CASSFHPGTGDTYEQYF
>TRBV5-1|TRBD1|many|15|TRBJ2-3
TGCGCCAGCAGCTTCGGGACAGCCTCCACAGATACGCAGTATTTT
CASSFGTASTDTQYF
>TRBV7-2|TRBD2|.|15|TRBJ2-5
TGTGCCAGCACGGGCTGGGCGGGGGGAGAAGAGACCCAGTACTTC
CASTGWAGGEETQYF
>TRBV5-8|TRBD2|.|17|TRBJ2-3
TGTGCCAGCAGCTTGGTGGGGACTAGCGGGGACACAGATACGCAGTATTTT
CASSLVGTSGDTDTQYF
>TRBV4-2|TRBD2|.|17|TRBJ2-5
TGTGCCAGCAGCCAAGATCCGGCTAGCGGGGGGCAAGAGACCCAGTACTTC
CASSQDPASGGQETQYF
>TRBV7-6|.|.|13|TRBJ2-3
TGTGCCAGCAGCTTACTTTGGAGTGATACGCAGTATTTT
CASSLLWSDTQYF
>TRBV12-3/TRBV12-4|.|few|13|TRBJ2-7
TGTGCCAGCAGTTTGAGGGTAGTCCACGAGCAGTACTTC
CASSLRVVHEQYF
>TRBV29-1|.|.|10|TRBJ2-2
TGCAGACGGGGCACCGGGGAGCTGTTTTTT
CRRGTGELFF
>TRBV6-2/TRBV6-3|.|.|14|TRBJ2-1
TGTGCCAGCGGACTATCCATCTCCTACAATGAGCAGTTCTTC
CASGLSISYNEQFF
>TRBV6-1|.|few|13|TRBJ2-1
TGTGCCAGCAGTGAGCCAGGGGTATCTGAGCAGTTCTTC
CASSEPGVSEQFF
>TRBV4-3|.|many|13|TRBJ2-5
TGCGCCAGCAGCCCCTCTAGGGAAGAGACCCAGTACTTC
CASSPSREETQYF
>TRBV6-5|.|.|12|TRBJ1-4
TGTGCCAGCAGTAGTCGCGCCGAAAAACTGTTTTTT
CASSSRAEKLFF
>TRBV18|.|.|13|TRBJ1-5
TGTGCCAGCTCACCACAGTTAAATCAGCCCCAGCATTTT
CASSPQLNQPQHF
>TRBV7-9|TRBD2|.|16|TRBJ2-3
TGTGCCAGCAGCTCTTGGACTAGCGGGGGAACAGATACGCAGTATTTT
CASSSWTSGGTDTQYF
>TRBV6-5|.|few|14|TRBJ2-7
TGTGCCAGCACTTCATCCCGGGGGACCTACGAGCAGTACTTC
CASTSSRGTYEQYF
>TRBV7-9|.|many|14|TRBJ2-3
TGTGCCAGCAGCTTAAGCGCGACCACAGATACGCAGTATTTT
CASSLSATTDTQYF
>TRBV18|.|.|16|TRBJ1-5
TGTGCCAGCTCACCAGGGCAGGGTGGGAGCAATCAGCCCCAGCATTTT
CASSPGQGGSNQPQHF
>TRBV7-9|TRBD1|.|14|TRBJ2-7
TGTGCCAGCAGGTCCAGGGGGCCCTCCTACGAGCAGTACTTC
CASRSRGPSYEQYF
>TRBV4-2|.|.|15|TRBJ2-7
TGTGCCAGCAGCCAAGATAGCCAGGCCGCCTACGAGCAGTACTTC
CASSQDSQAAYEQYF
>TRBV20-1|.|.|13|TRBJ2-1
TGCAGTGCCAACGACCTATCATACAATGAGCAGTTCTTC
CSANDLSYNEQFF
>TRBV12-3/TRBV12-4|TRBD2|.|13|TRBJ2-1
TGTGCCAGCAGTTTACTAGCGGGGGGTGAGCAGTTCTTC
CASSLLAGGEQFF
>TRBV14|TRBD1|few|13|TRBJ1-1
TGTGCCAGCAGCCAAACCACAGGGGTTGAAGCTTTCTTT
CASSQTTGVEAFF
>TRBV29-1|.|few|14|TRBJ1-1
TGCAGCGTTGATCGGGGACGCGGTAACACTGAAGCTTTCTTT
CSVDRGRGNTEAFF
>TRBV20-1|.|many|13|TRBJ2-1
TGCAGTGCTAGACAGGGCATGGGGGATGAGCAGTTCTTC
CSARQGMGDEQFF
>TRBV11-2|.|few|16|TRBJ2-3
TGTGCCAGCAGCCCCCTACTCGCGGAGTCCACAGATACGCAGTATTTT
CASSPLLAESTDTQYF
>TRBV5-1|TRBD2|many|17|TRBJ2-3
TGCGCCAGCACCCGGCTTAGCGGGGGGGCCCTCACAGATACGCAGTATTTT
CASTRLSGGALTDTQYF
>TRBV27|.|.|14|TRBJ2-7
TGTGCCAGCAGTTTAGTCCGCCAGGGGTCGGAGCAGTACTTC
CASSLVRQGSEQYF
>TRBV7-6|.|.|14|TRBJ2-3
TGTGCCAGCAGCTTGTTTGCGAGCACAGATACGCAGTATTTT
CASSLFASTDTQYF
>TRBV30|.|.|13|TRBJ1-4
TGTGCCGGATCATATGCAACTAATGAAAAACTGTTTTTT
CAGSYATNEKLFF
>TRBV7-9|TRBD1|few|14|TRBJ1-2
TGTGCCAGCAGCTGGGGACAGGGAGTCTATGGCTACACCTTC
CASSWGQGVYGYTF
>TRBV27|.|.|13|TRBJ2-1
TGTGCCAGCAGTTTCCTAGCGTTGGCTGAGCAGTTCTTC
CASSFLALAEQFF
>TRBV5-4|.|few|15|TRBJ1-2
TGTGCCAGCAGCGACCACTATGGGGGGCTCCGGGGCTACACCTTC
CASSDHYGGLRGYTF
>TRBV5-1|.|few|12|TRBJ1-1
TGCGCCAGCAGGGAGGGAGGAACTGAAGCTTTCTTT
CASREGGTEAFF
>TRBV5-6|.|.|18|TRBJ1-5
TGTGCCAGCAGTTTGGGTGGGGGCTTATTCGGAAGCAATCAGCCCCAGCATTTT
CASSLGGGLFGSNQPQHF
>TRBV6-5|.|.|14|TRBJ1-6
TGTGCCAGCAGTCCTGACAGTTATAATTCACCCCTCCACTTT
CASSPDSYNSPLHF
>TRBV5-1|TRBD1|many|15|TRBJ2-7
TGCGCCAGCAGTTTGACAGGGCTCTCATCCTACGAGCAGTACTTC
CASSLTGLSSYEQYF